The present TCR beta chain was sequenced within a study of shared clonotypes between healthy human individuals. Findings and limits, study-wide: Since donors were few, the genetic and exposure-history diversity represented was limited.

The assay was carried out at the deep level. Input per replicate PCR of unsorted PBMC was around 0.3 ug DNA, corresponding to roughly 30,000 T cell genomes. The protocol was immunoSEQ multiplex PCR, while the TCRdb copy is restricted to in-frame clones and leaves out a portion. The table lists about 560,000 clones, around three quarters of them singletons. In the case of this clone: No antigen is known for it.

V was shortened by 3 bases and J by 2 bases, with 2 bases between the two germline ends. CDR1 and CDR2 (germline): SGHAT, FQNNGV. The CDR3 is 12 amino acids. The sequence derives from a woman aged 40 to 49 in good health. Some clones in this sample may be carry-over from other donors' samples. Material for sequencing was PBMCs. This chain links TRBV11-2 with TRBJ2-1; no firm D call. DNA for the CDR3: TGTGCCAGCAGCTTGGCCTACAATGAGCAGTTCTTC. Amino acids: CASSLAYNEQFF.